This T cell receptor (beta chain) was recorded in a study of identical twins. A note on this clonotype: What it binds is unknown.

Study-wide results and caveats: Cross-sectional statistics underpinned the conclusions; the same donors were not followed.

One entry per CDR3 protein results from TCRdb running MiXCR on the 5' RACE reads. This sample has some 590,000 distinct CDR3 sequences, with more than 9% found just once. Among all donors, each was a healthy Caucasian. V was shortened by 4 bases and J by 4 bases, with 11 bases between the two germline ends. Germline lookup yields CDR1 SEHNR and CDR2 FQNEAQ (reference sequence). This CDR3 comprises 14 residues. This sample also appeared in a second study, on yellow fever vaccine responses in identical twins. That work states: Twins reportedly showed a vaccine T cell response that seemed partly convergent and partly personalized.

Material for sequencing was PBMCs. The TCR originated in a woman in her late teens or twenties in good health. V and J are TRBV7-9 and TRBJ2-1; tentative D call: TRBD2 (5 bases). CDR3 nucleotides: TGTGCCAGCAGCTCAACCCGGGATTACAATGAGCAGTTCTTC. Protein: CASSSTRDYNEQFF.